This T cell receptor (beta chain) was identified in a study of T cell responses to AZD1222 COVID-19 vaccine. Regarding this clone: What it binds is not known.

This CDR3 is built from 16 residues. The germline gives CDR1 LNHDA, CDR2 SQIVND (reference sequence). The junction had 8 bases not matched to a gene; V was cut back by 3 bases and J by 1 base. Findings and caveats of the study: Among AZD1222 vaccinees, only five or six were seropositive at baseline.

Only in-frame clones appear in the TCRdb table, and some are missing; sequencing was by immunoSEQ multiplex PCR. The repertoire has 75,000 to 100,000 clones, 90% of them found once; the top ten carry about 28%. The chain is built from TRBV19 and TRBJ2-7, with 8 bases aligning to TRBD1. Sequencing was performed on peripheral blood, taken on day 0 of AZD1222 vaccination. This sequence was found in an adult in good health. CDR3 amino acids: CASSMDAGTGSYEQYF. The CDR3 bases are TGTGCCAGTAGTATGGACGCCGGGACAGGTTCCTACGAGCAGTACTTC.